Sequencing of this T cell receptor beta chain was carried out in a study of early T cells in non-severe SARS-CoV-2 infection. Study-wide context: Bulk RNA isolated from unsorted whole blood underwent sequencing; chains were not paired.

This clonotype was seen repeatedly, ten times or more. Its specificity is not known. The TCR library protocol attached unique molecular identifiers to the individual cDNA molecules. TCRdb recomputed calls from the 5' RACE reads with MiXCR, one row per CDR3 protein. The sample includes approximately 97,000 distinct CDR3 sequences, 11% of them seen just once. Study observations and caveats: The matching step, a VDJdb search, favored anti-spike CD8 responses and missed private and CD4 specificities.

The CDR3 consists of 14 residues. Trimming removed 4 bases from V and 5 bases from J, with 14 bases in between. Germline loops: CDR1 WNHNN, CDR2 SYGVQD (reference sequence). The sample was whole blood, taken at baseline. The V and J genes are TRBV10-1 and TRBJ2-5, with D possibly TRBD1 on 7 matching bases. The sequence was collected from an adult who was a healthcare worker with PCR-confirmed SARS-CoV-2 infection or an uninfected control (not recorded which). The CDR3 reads CASSAGGSLETQYF. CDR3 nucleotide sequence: TGCGCCAGCAGTGCAGGGGGGTCCTTGGAGACCCAGTACTTC.